A single sample is the source of the 2 T cell receptor beta chains below, sequenced in a study of cytomegalovirus exposure and HLA in healthy donors. PCR employed 60 Vbeta and 13 Jbeta primers. TCRdb keeps only in-frame clones here, not all; method: immunoSEQ multiplex PCR. This table has roughly 130,000 clones, roughly three fifths appearing once. The sample consisted of PBMCs. Receptors were obtained from a woman aged 40 to 50 in good health and CMV-seropositive.

V and J are TRBV10-2 and TRBJ2-7; TRBD2 agrees at 9 bases. Germline CDR1 is WSHSY and CDR2 is SAAADI. This CDR3 has 15 residues. The V and J ends lost 2 bases and 4 bases, in that order; junction bases with no gene match: 6. This CDR3 is CASSEQAGGPYEQYF. The CDR3 region has the DNA TGCGCCAGCAGTGAGCAAGCGGGGGGCCCTTACGAGCAGTACTTC.

The chain is built from TRBV25-1 and TRBJ1-4; D is unresolved. The V gene lost 4 bases and the J gene lost 0 bases, with 12 bases spanning the gap. This CDR3 has 16 residues. Germline loops: CDR1 MGHDK, CDR2 SYGVNS. The CDR3: CASSAERWSTNEKLFF. CDR3 in DNA: TGTGCCAGCAGTGCCGAGCGGTGGTCAACTAATGAAAAACTGTTTTTT.